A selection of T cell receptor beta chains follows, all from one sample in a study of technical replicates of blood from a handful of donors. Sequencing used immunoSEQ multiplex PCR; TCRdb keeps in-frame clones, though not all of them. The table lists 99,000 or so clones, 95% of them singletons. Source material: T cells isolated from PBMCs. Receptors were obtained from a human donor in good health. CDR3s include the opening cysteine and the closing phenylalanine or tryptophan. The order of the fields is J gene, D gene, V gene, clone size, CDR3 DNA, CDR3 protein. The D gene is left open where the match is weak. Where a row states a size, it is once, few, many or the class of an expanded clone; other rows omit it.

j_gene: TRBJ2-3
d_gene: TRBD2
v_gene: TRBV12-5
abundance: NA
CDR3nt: TGTGCTAGTGGATTAACGATGGGCGGGAGGCGCACAGATACGCAGTATTTT
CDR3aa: CASGLTMGGRRTDTQYF

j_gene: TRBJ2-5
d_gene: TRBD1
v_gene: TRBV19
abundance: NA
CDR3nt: TGTGCCAGTAGTACCGGGACAGGCCAAGAGACCCAGTACTTC
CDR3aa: CASSTGTGQETQYF

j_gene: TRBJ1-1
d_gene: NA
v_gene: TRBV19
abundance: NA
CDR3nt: TGTGCCAGTAGTATAGTGGGGGGGACGAACACTGAAGCTTTCTTT
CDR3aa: CASSIVGGTNTEAFF

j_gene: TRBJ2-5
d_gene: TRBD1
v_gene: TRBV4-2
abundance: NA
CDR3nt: TGTGCCAGCAGCCACCTCCGGGACAGCCAAGAGACCCAGTACTTC
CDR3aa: CASSHLRDSQETQYF

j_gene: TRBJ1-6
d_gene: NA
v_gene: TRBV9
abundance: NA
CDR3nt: TGTGCCAGCAGCGAAGGGGGCTCCTATAATTCACCCCTCCACTTT
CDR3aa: CASSEGGSYNSPLHF

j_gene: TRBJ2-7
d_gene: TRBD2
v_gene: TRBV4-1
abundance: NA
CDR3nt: TGCGCCAGCAGCCAAGGGGGAGGGAGAGGCCGCTACGAGCAGTACTTC
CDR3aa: CASSQGGGRGRYEQYF

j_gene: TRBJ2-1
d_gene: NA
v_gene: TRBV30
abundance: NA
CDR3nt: TGTGCCTGGAGTGTCCTTGGGGGGAATGAGCAGTTCTTC
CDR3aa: CAWSVLGGNEQFF

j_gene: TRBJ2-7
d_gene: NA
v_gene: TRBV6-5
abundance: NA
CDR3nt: TGTGCCAGCAGTTACTCACGTCAGGGAAACGAGCAGTACTTC
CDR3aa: CASSYSRQGNEQYF

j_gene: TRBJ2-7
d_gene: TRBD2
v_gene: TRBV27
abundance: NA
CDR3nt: TGTGCCAGCTCACTAGCGGGAGGCTACGCGCGGGGGCACGAGCAGTACTTC
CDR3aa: CASSLAGGYARGHEQYF

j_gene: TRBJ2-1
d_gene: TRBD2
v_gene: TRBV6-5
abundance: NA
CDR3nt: TGTGCCAGCAGGCGGACTAGCGGGGGGAACAATGAGCAGTTCTTC
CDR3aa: CASRRTSGGNNEQFF

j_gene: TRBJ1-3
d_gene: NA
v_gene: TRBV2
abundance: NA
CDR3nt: TGTGCCAGCAGTGAACAGCCCGGGGACTCTGGAAACACCATATATTTT
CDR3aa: CASSEQPGDSGNTIYF

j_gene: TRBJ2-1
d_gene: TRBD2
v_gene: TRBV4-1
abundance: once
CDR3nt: TGCGCCAGCAGCCAACTTAGCGGGGGGGCCGAGCAGTTCTTC
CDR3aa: CASSQLSGGAEQFF

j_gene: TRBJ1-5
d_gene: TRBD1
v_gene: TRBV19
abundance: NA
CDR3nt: TGTGCCATTACCGGGACAGCCGGGGGGCCCCAGCATTTT
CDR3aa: CAITGTAGGPQHF

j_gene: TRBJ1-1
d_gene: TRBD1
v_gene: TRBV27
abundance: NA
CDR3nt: TGTGCCAGCTCGCCCTACATCACCCCCCGACAGGGTGAGACTGAAGCTTTCTTT
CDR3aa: CASSPYITPRQGETEAFF

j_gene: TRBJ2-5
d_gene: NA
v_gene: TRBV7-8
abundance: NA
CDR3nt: TGTGCCAGCAGCTTACTTCTTGGCAGTCCTCTGGAGACCCAGTACTTC
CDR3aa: CASSLLLGSPLETQYF

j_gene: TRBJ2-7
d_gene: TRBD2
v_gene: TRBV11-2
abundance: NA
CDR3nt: TGTGCCAGCAGCTCCGGACTAGCGGGAGTTCGACCCTACGAGCAGTACTTC
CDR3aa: CASSSGLAGVRPYEQYF

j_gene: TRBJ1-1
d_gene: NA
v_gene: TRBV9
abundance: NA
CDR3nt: TGTGCCAGCAGCGAAGGGGGTCGGGCTGAAGCTTTCTTT
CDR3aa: CASSEGGRAEAFF

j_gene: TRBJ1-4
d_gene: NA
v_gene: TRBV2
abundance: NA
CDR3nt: TGTGCCAGCAAACAGCCTGCAACTAATGAAAAACTGTTTTTT
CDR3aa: CASKQPATNEKLFF

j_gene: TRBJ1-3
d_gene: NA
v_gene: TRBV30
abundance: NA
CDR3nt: TGTGCCTGGAGTGGGGGGGTCTCTGGAAACACCATATATTTT
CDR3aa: CAWSGGVSGNTIYF

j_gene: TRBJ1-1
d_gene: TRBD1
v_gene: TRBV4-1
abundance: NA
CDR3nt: TGCGCCAGCAGCCAAGATCCTAGGGGGCCCCGCCTAAACACTGAAGCTTTCTTT
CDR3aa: CASSQDPRGPRLNTEAFF

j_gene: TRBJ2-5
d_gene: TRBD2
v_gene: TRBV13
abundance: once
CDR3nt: TGTGCCAGCAGCCCAAGCGGGGGGCGCCAAGAGACCCAGTACTTC
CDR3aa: CASSPSGGRQETQYF

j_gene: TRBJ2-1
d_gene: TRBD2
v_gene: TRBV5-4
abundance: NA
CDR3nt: TGTGCCAGCAGCTTGGGTGTGGGACTAGTTCTTGAGCAGTTCTTC
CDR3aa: CASSLGVGLVLEQFF

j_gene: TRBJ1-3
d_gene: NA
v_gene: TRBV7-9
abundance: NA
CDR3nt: TGTGCCAGCAGCTTAATGGACAGAGCCACTGGAAACACCATATATTTT
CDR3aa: CASSLMDRATGNTIYF

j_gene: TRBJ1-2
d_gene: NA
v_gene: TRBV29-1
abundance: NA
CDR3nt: TGCAGCGTTGGGCCGGAGTCGGTAGGCTACACCTTC
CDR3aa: CSVGPESVGYTF

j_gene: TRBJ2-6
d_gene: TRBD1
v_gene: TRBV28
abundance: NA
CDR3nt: TGTGCCAGCCACAGGGGTTCCTCTGGGGCCAACGTCCTGACTTTC
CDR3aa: CASHRGSSGANVLTF

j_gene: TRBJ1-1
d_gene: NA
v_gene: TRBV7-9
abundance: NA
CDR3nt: TGTGCCAGCAGCTTAGACACGAACACTGAAGCTTTCTTT
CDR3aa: CASSLDTNTEAFF

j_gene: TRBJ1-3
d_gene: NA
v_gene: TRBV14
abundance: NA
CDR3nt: TGTGCCAGCAGCTCACTAGGGTTGTCTTCTGGAAACACCATATATTTT
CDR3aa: CASSSLGLSSGNTIYF

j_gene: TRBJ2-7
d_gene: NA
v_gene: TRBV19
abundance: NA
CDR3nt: TGTGCCAGTAGTATGGTTCCAGGAACCTACGAGCAGTACTTC
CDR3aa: CASSMVPGTYEQYF

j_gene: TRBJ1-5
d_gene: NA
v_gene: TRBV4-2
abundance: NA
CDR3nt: TGTGCCAGCAGCCAAGATTTGGGGCAGTTTCTGCCCCAGCATTTT
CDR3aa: CASSQDLGQFLPQHF

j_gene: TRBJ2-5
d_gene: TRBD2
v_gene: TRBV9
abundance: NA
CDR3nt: TGTGCCAGCAGCGCCAGATCAAATGCGGGAGGCGAAGAGACCCAGTACTTC
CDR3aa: CASSARSNAGGEETQYF

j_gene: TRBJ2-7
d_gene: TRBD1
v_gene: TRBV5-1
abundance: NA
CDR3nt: TGCGCCAGCAGCTTGGCCCCCGGGACAGTCACCTACGAGCAGTACTTC
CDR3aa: CASSLAPGTVTYEQYF

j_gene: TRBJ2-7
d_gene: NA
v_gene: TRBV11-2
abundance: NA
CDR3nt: TGTGCCAGCAGCTTAGCGGGTAGTTACGAGCAGTACTTC
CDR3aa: CASSLAGSYEQYF

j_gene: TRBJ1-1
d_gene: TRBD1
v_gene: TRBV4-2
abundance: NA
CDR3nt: TGTGCCAGCAGCTCGAGGGGACAGGGGGTGACTGAAGCTTTCTTT
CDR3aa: CASSSRGQGVTEAFF

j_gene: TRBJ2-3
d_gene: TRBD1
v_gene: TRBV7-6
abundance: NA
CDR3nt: TGTGCCAGCAGCGTAAACAGGGGGGAAGGCACAGATACGCAGTATTTT
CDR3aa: CASSVNRGEGTDTQYF

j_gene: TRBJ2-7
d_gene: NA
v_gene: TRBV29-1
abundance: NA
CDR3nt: TGCAGCGTTGAAGCTACTTCCGGGATACTGGCCTACGAGCAGTACTTC
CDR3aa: CSVEATSGILAYEQYF

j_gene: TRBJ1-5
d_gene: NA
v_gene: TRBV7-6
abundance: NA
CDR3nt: TGTGCCAGCAGCCCCGTCTCCAGGGAGGTTAATCAGCCCCAGCATTTT
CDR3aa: CASSPVSREVNQPQHF

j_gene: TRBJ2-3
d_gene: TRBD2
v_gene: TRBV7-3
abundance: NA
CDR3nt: TGTGCCAGCAGCTCTAGCGGGGGGTTGACAGATACGCAGTATTTT
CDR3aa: CASSSSGGLTDTQYF

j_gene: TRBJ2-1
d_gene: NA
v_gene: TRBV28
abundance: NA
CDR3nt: TGTGCCAGCAGTTTAGGGGGGACCTCATACTACAATGAGCAGTTCTTC
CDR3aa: CASSLGGTSYYNEQFF

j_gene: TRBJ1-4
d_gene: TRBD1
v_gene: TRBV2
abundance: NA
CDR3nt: TGTGCCAGCAGTGAAGTTTACAGGGGGAATGAAAAACTGTTTTTT
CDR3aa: CASSEVYRGNEKLFF

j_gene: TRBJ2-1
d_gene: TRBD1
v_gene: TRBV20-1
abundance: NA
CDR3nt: TGCAGTGCTAGGGACAGGGGTTTGGAGTTCTTC
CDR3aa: CSARDRGLEFF

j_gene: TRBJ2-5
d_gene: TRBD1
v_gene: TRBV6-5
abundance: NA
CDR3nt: TGTGCCAGCAGTTACTCGATAGGGGGCGAGTTAGAGACCCAGTACTTC
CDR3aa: CASSYSIGGELETQYF

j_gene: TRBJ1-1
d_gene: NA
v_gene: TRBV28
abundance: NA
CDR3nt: TGTGCCAGCAGTTACCCACAGAAGAACACTGAAGCTTTCTTT
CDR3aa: CASSYPQKNTEAFF

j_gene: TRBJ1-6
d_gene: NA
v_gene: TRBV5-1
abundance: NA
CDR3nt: TGCGCCAGCAGCTTCGGAGTAGCGTCCTATAATTCACCCCTCCACTTT
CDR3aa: CASSFGVASYNSPLHF

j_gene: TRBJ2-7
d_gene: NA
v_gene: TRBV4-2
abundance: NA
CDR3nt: TGTGCCAGCCAAGCAGGGTCGCGAGGCTACGAGCAGTACTTC
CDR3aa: CASQAGSRGYEQYF

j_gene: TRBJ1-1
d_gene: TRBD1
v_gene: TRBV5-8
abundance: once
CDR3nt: TGTGCCAGCAGCTTGCGGACAGGGGGTCGCGAAGCTTTCTTT
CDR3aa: CASSLRTGGREAFF

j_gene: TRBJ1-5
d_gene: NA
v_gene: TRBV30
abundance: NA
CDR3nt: TGTGCCTGGAGTCCCGGGATCCCATTAAATCAGCCCCAGCATTTT
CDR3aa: CAWSPGIPLNQPQHF

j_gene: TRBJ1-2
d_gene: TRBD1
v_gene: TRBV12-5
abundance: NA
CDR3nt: TGTGCTAGTGGTTTGCCAAAATGGGACAGCCTATTCCGGCTTGTGGGCTACACCTTC
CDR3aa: CASGLPKWDSLFRLVGYTF

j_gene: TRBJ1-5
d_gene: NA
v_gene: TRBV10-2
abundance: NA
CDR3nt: TGCGCCAGCAGTGACGAACAGCAGCCCCAGCATTTT
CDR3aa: CASSDEQQPQHF

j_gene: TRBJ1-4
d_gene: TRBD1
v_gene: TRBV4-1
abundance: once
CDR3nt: TGCGCCAGCAGTCCCGGACAGGGATTTAATGAAAAACTGTTTTTT
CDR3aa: CASSPGQGFNEKLFF

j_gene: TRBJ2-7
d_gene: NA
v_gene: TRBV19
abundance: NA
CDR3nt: TGTGCCAGTAGTATCTCGGACAGTAGGACCTACGAGCAGTACTTC
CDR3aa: CASSISDSRTYEQYF

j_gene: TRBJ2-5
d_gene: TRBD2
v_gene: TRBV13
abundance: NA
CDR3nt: TGTGCCAGCAGCTTAAGGGAAGCGGGGGCCCAAGAGACCCAGTACTTC
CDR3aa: CASSLREAGAQETQYF

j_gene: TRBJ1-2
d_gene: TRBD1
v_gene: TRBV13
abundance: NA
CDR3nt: TGTGCCAGCAGCGATACATTAGACCACAGGGGGCGCAACTATGGCTACACCTTC
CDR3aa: CASSDTLDHRGRNYGYTF